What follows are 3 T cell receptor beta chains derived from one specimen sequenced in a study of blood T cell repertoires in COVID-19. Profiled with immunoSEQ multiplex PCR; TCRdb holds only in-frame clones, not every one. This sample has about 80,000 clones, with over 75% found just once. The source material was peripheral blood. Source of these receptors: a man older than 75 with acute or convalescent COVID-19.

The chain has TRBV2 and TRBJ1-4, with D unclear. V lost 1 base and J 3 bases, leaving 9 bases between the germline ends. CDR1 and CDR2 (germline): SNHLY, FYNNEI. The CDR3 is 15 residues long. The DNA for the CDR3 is TGTGCCAGCAGTGAAGGCGGCGCCCCTAATGAAAAACTGTTTTTT. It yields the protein CASSEGGAPNEKLFF.

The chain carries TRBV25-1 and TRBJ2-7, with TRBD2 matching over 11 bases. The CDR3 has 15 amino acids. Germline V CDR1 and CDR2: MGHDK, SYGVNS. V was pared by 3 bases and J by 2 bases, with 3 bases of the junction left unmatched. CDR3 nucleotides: TGTGCCAGCAGTGAGGGTAGCGGGGGGGCCTACGAGCAGTACTTC. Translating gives CASSEGSGGAYEQYF.

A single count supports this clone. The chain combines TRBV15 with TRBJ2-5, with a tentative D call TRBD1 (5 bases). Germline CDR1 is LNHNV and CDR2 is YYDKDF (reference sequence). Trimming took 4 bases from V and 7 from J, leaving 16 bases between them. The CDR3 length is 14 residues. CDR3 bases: TGTGCCACCAGCACCCCCGGCCCTAGGGGGACCCAGTACTTC. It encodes CATSTPGPRGTQYF.